This T cell receptor (beta chain) was recorded in a study of blood T cell repertoires in COVID-19. For the study at large: Acute and convalescent COVID-19 specimens originated in the United States, Italy and Spain. PBMCs, B-cell-depleted T cells, or T cells were the source of the cDNA or gDNA that made up the material.

Original processing methods: Scientists estimated how many nucleated cells there were by amplifying reference gene primers. TCRdb keeps only in-frame clones here, not all; method: immunoSEQ multiplex PCR. V and J calls and clone size are as listed in that table; D and trimming were resolved from the DNA. The table includes approximately 90,000 clones, approximately 79% detected once. In germline, CDR1 is LGHDT, CDR2 YNNKEL (reference sequence). The CDR3 runs to 13 residues. V shed 4 bases and J shed 4 bases, with 8 bases lying between them. The specimen sequenced was peripheral blood. This receptor was obtained from a woman older than 75 with acute or convalescent COVID-19. The chain combines TRBV3-1 (or the pseudogene TRBV3-2) with TRBJ1-5; no clear D gene. In DNA, the CDR3 is TGTGCCAGCAGCCGAGAGGCTAATCAGCCCCAGCATTTT. Amino acid sequence: CASSREANQPQHF.